A selection of T cell receptor beta chains follows, all from one sample in a study of molecular identifiers for immune sequencing clone quantification. TCRdb redid the calling of the PCR reads with MiXCR, one entry per CDR3 protein. The sample has around 460,000 distinct CDR3 sequences; under 30% are singletons. Sequencing was done on a sample of naive CD8+ T cells from blood, with Jurkat cell RNA spiked in. The receptor source for this set is a human donor in good health. Some libraries in this study had Jurkat cell RNA spiked in. The CDR3 runs from the conserved cysteine through the conserved F or W. Each record gives: D gene, J gene, clone size, V gene, CDR3 protein, CDR3 DNA. The D gene is left open where the match is weak. Size tells how often a clone was seen (once, few, many) or the class of an expanded clone, and some rows leave it out.

d_gene: .
j_gene: TRBJ2-2
abundance: many
v_gene: TRBV19
CDR3aa: CASGGLSSAGELFF
CDR3nt: TGTGCCAGTGGCGGGCTTTCGTCGGCCGGGGAGCTGTTTTTT

d_gene: TRBD2
j_gene: TRBJ2-3
abundance: many
v_gene: TRBV12-3/TRBV12-4
CDR3aa: CASGMREYGTDTQYF
CDR3nt: TGTGCCAGCGGAATGCGGGAGTACGGCACAGATACGCAGTATTTT

d_gene: .
j_gene: TRBJ2-3
abundance: .
v_gene: TRBV11-3
CDR3aa: CASSPGSGTQYF
CDR3nt: TGTGCCAGCAGCCCAGGCAGTGGCACGCAGTATTTT

d_gene: TRBD1
j_gene: TRBJ2-1
abundance: few
v_gene: TRBV6-1
CDR3aa: CASPGQEYNEQFF
CDR3nt: TGTGCCAGCCCGGGACAGGAGTACAATGAGCAGTTCTTC

d_gene: TRBD1
j_gene: TRBJ2-2
abundance: many
v_gene: TRBV29-1
CDR3aa: CSVLGTETLNTGELFF
CDR3nt: TGCAGCGTACTCGGGACAGAGACCTTGAACACCGGGGAGCTGTTTTTT

d_gene: .
j_gene: TRBJ2-7
abundance: .
v_gene: TRBV10-3
CDR3aa: CAISGSGTSYEQYF
CDR3nt: TGTGCCATCAGTGGATCAGGCACCTCCTACGAGCAGTACTTC

d_gene: .
j_gene: TRBJ1-5
abundance: .
v_gene: TRBV12-3/TRBV12-4
CDR3aa: CASSRATDTQHF
CDR3nt: TGTGCCAGCAGCCGTGCAACAGATACGCAGCATTTT

d_gene: .
j_gene: TRBJ2-1
abundance: .
v_gene: TRBV7-2
CDR3aa: CASSLCPGRRNEQLF
CDR3nt: TGTGCCAGCAGCTTATGTCCGGGACGGCGCAATGAGCAGTTGTTC

d_gene: TRBD1
j_gene: TRBJ2-7
abundance: .
v_gene: TRBV7-9
CDR3aa: CASSPRQGANEQYF
CDR3nt: TGTGCCAGCAGCCCCCGACAGGGGGCGAACGAGCAGTACTTC

d_gene: TRBD1
j_gene: TRBJ1-1
abundance: .
v_gene: TRBV29-1
CDR3aa: CSVDSRTGNTEAFF
CDR3nt: TGCAGCGTTGATTCCCGGACAGGGAACACTGAAGCTTTCTTT

d_gene: .
j_gene: TRBJ1-5
abundance: many
v_gene: TRBV5-6
CDR3aa: CASSPGLGYQPQHF
CDR3nt: TGTGCCAGCAGCCCTGGACTGGGGTATCAGCCCCAGCATTTT

d_gene: TRBD1
j_gene: TRBJ2-3
abundance: many
v_gene: TRBV24-1
CDR3aa: CATSDWGQGGTDTQYF
CDR3nt: TGTGCCACCAGTGATTGGGGACAGGGTGGTACAGATACGCAGTATTTT

d_gene: .
j_gene: TRBJ2-1
abundance: .
v_gene: TRBV12-3/TRBV12-4
CDR3aa: CASSLDGTLYNEQFF
CDR3nt: TGTGCCAGCAGTTTAGACGGGACACTCTACAATGAGCAGTTCTTC

d_gene: TRBD2
j_gene: TRBJ2-3
abundance: few
v_gene: TRBV12-5
CDR3aa: CASGYSLSGGVPGTQYF
CDR3nt: TGTGCTAGTGGTTACTCCCTTAGCGGGGGGGTCCCAGGTACGCAGTATTTT

d_gene: .
j_gene: TRBJ2-7
abundance: .
v_gene: TRBV6-2/TRBV6-3
CDR3aa: CASSYEYYEQYF
CDR3nt: TGTGCCAGCAGTTACGAGTACTACGAGCAGTACTTC

d_gene: .
j_gene: TRBJ2-3
abundance: few
v_gene: TRBV7-8
CDR3aa: CASSLDPGARIDTQYF
CDR3nt: TGTGCCAGCAGCTTAGACCCGGGGGCGAGGATAGATACGCAGTATTTT

d_gene: .
j_gene: TRBJ2-3
abundance: many
v_gene: TRBV9
CDR3aa: CASSVRGPRGSDTQYF
CDR3nt: TGTGCCAGCAGCGTACGGGGGCCCCGAGGTTCAGATACGCAGTATTTT

d_gene: TRBD2
j_gene: TRBJ2-3
abundance: .
v_gene: TRBV14
CDR3aa: CASSQDPQRGNFVTQYF
CDR3nt: TGTGCCAGCAGCCAAGATCCCCAGCGGGGAAATTTCGTTACGCAGTATTTT

d_gene: .
j_gene: TRBJ1-1
abundance: .
v_gene: TRBV16
CDR3aa: CASSPLGGSVWTEAFF
CDR3nt: TGTGCCAGCAGCCCTCTTGGGGGCAGTGTATGGACTGAAGCTTTCTTT

d_gene: TRBD1
j_gene: TRBJ2-3
abundance: .
v_gene: TRBV28
CDR3aa: CASGPTPTRTGPDTQYF
CDR3nt: TGTGCCAGCGGACCAACCCCGACACGGACAGGTCCAGATACGCAGTATTTT

d_gene: .
j_gene: TRBJ2-1
abundance: few
v_gene: TRBV24-1
CDR3aa: CATSETGERLKQFF
CDR3nt: TGTGCCACCAGCGAAACCGGGGAGAGACTTAAGCAGTTCTTC

d_gene: .
j_gene: TRBJ1-1
abundance: .
v_gene: TRBV30
CDR3aa: CAWSVPAGGAFF
CDR3nt: TGTGCCTGGAGTGTACCGGCCGGTGGGGCTTTCTTT

d_gene: TRBD2
j_gene: TRBJ2-1
abundance: .
v_gene: TRBV19
CDR3aa: CASSILLAARGEQFF
CDR3nt: TGTGCCAGTAGTATTCTCCTAGCGGCTAGGGGTGAGCAGTTCTTC

d_gene: .
j_gene: TRBJ2-7
abundance: few
v_gene: TRBV5-1
CDR3aa: CASSTSGGVFYEQYF
CDR3nt: TGCGCCAGCAGCACCTCGGGGGGCGTTTTCTACGAGCAGTACTTC

d_gene: .
j_gene: TRBJ2-1
abundance: many
v_gene: TRBV12-3/TRBV12-4
CDR3aa: CASSLGLNSYNEQFF
CDR3nt: TGTGCCAGCAGCTTAGGACTGAACTCCTACAATGAGCAGTTCTTC

d_gene: .
j_gene: TRBJ2-5
abundance: few
v_gene: TRBV25-1
CDR3aa: CASTPGTGVQETQYF
CDR3nt: TGTGCCAGCACCCCCGGGACGGGAGTGCAAGAGACCCAGTACTTC

d_gene: TRBD1
j_gene: TRBJ2-7
abundance: .
v_gene: TRBV20-1
CDR3aa: CSARPPDRIYEQYF
CDR3nt: TGCAGTGCTAGGCCCCCGGACAGGATCTACGAGCAGTACTTC

d_gene: TRBD1
j_gene: TRBJ2-7
abundance: few
v_gene: TRBV27
CDR3aa: CASATGTYEQYF
CDR3nt: TGTGCCAGCGCGACAGGGACCTACGAGCAGTACTTC

d_gene: .
j_gene: TRBJ2-5
abundance: few
v_gene: TRBV14
CDR3aa: CASSRGSERYF
CDR3nt: TGTGCCAGCAGCAGGGGGTCGGAGCGTTACTTC

d_gene: TRBD2
j_gene: TRBJ2-3
abundance: many
v_gene: TRBV5-1
CDR3aa: CASSLTVAGGLLEYF
CDR3nt: TGCGCCAGCAGCTTGACCGTAGCGGGGGGGCTCTTGGAGTATTTT

d_gene: TRBD2
j_gene: TRBJ2-3
abundance: .
v_gene: TRBV20-1
CDR3aa: CSARELGLAYRTDTQYF
CDR3nt: TGCAGTGCTAGAGAGCTGGGACTAGCGTACCGCACAGATACGCAGTATTTT

d_gene: .
j_gene: TRBJ2-2
abundance: many
v_gene: TRBV7-9
CDR3aa: CASSPYTGELFF
CDR3nt: TGTGCCAGCAGCCCGTACACCGGGGAGCTGTTTTTT

d_gene: .
j_gene: TRBJ2-5
abundance: many
v_gene: TRBV29-1
CDR3aa: CSVEGGQGIQETQYF
CDR3nt: TGCAGCGTTGAAGGGGGTCAGGGTATACAAGAGACCCAGTACTTC

d_gene: .
j_gene: TRBJ2-3
abundance: .
v_gene: TRBV13
CDR3aa: CASSSSADPGGTDTQYF
CDR3nt: TGTGCCAGCAGCTCCTCAGCCGACCCTGGTGGCACAGATACGCAGTATTTT

d_gene: .
j_gene: TRBJ1-5
abundance: .
v_gene: TRBV12-3/TRBV12-4
CDR3aa: CASSYGTRQPQHF
CDR3nt: TGTGCCAGCAGTTATGGGACTCGGCAGCCCCAGCATTTT

d_gene: .
j_gene: TRBJ1-2
abundance: many
v_gene: TRBV29-1
CDR3aa: CSVRGYYGYTF
CDR3nt: TGCAGCGTTAGGGGCTACTATGGCTACACCTTC